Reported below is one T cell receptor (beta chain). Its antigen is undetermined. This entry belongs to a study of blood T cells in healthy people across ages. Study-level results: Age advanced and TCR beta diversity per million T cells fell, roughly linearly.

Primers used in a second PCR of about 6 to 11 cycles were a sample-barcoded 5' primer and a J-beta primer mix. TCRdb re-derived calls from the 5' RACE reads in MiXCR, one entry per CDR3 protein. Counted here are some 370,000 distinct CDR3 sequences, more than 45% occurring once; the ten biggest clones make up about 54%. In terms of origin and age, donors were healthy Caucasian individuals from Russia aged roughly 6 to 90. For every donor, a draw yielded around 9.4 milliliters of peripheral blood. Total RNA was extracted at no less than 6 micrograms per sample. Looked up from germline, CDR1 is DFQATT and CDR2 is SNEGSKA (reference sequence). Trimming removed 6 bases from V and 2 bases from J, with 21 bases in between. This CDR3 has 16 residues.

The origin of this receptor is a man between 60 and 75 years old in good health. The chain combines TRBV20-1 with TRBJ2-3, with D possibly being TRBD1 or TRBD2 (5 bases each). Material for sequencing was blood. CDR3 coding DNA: TGCAGTGCCCTTCGCAGACGAGGGGCCCCCACAGATACGCAGTATTTT. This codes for CSALRRRGAPTDTQYF.